This T cell receptor (beta chain) was observed in a study of shared clonotypes between healthy human individuals (dated by TCRdb to between 2020 and 2021). For the wider study: The cohort included a few men and a couple of women between 18 and 49 years of age. Between about 0.94 and 8.9 billion PBMCs per donor were obtained by leukapheresis. To increase sequencing depth and limit assay-specific biases, different laboratories used diverse techniques to prepare libraries and sequence TCR repertoires. Blood TCR repertoires of roughly five healthy adults were deeply sequenced to estimate repertoire size and the extent of clonotype sharing between individuals. For each donor, CD4 naive and CD4 memory were each given three plates, CD8 naive was given two plates, and CD8 memory was given one plate.

Results the study describes overall, beyond this receptor: Sampling was restricted to blood, and TCR repertoires in tissues likely differ from the TCR repertoires found in blood. About 5% of naive CD4, more than 3% of naive CD8, approximately 2.2% of memory CD4, and about 0.4% of memory CD8 clonotypes were shared across a few donors. Based on pairwise subsampling, the degree of clonotype sharing among donors was expected to be affected by sequencing depth. The genetic and exposure-history diversity represented was limited by the small number of donors. Incomplete sequencing was indicated by rarefaction of sorted-subset datasets, despite the large sequencing depth. Naive subsets generally had larger estimated clonotype richness than memory subsets. Higher generation probabilities were observed for clonotypes shared by all four sorted-subset donors than for non-shared clonotypes.

Using the deep immunoSEQ assay, TCR CDR3 regions were amplified from genomic DNA by multiplex PCR. Extracted genomic DNA from each cell subset was spread evenly across all wells of several immunoSEQ 96-well plates, with each plate serving as a replicate. For sorted subsets, 150 to 250 ng of genomic DNA, equivalent to 25,000 to 35,000 T cell genomes, went into each replicate PCR. Purified libraries were measured with a Qubit 3.0 fluorometer, size-checked on a Bioanalyzer 2100, and measured again with the KAPA Library Quantification kit. Each immunoSEQ 96-well plate was sequenced on its own single-read 150-cycle Illumina NextSeq 550 flow cell. The original methods were these. Because the immunoSEQ output held only junctional sequences and lacked quality scores, the filtering could not match the filtering applied to full-length reads. To assign V/J genes and CDR3, sequences were annotated using PyIR, a Python wrapper for IgBLAST v1.9, with IMGT germline references. Reads were filtered out if the reads had weak V/J assignments (E-value above 1e-6), no CDR3, stop codons, out-of-frame junctions, or ambiguous translated residues. V3J clonotypes were defined by identical inferred V gene, J gene, and CDR3 amino acid sequence. Percentage overlap between repertoires was calculated by dividing the number of shared unique clonotypes by the size of the smaller repertoire. Richness of each repertoire was evaluated using RTK rarefaction, the Chao1 estimator, and Recon v2.1 estimates of unobserved clonotypes. OLGA was used to compute generation probabilities for all TCRbeta clonotypes that the gDNA method yielded from several donors. TCRdb mirrors the immuneACCESS table, restricted to in-frame sequences. Some clones are absent from its copies; in checked studies, under half trace to an unresolved V gene, and the reason for the others is unknown. V and J calls and clone size are given by that table; D and trimming were obtained from the DNA. A total of some 2.1 million clones appear in this sample, less than 95% of them only once. 1.1% of the sample is in the top ten clones.

CD8 naive samples were obtained by positive selection for CCR7 among CD45RO-negative cells, yielding a CD45RA+CCR7+ population from which TemRA cells were excluded. The donors were healthy, HIV-negative adults with no recently reported acute infections or vaccinations. All donors were Caucasian adults living in Nashville, Tennessee, USA. After blood collection by leukapheresis, PBMCs were isolated using Ficoll-Histopaque density gradient centrifugation and then cryopreserved in the vapor phase of liquid nitrogen. Purity and quantity of every magnetically sorted T cell population were checked by analytical flow cytometry. Genomic DNA was isolated from each sorted fraction and quantified by UV absorbance on a Nanodrop 2000c. On this clone: The antigen it recognizes is unknown. The record has no base qualities; no much larger clone is one base away.

The CDR3, from cysteine to phenylalanine, totals 15 residues. Only the CDR3 DNA stays, 45 bases, in frame from base 1. The V end loses 10 bases and the J end loses 6 bases, and a stretch of 22 bases separates them. The germline V gene (reference sequence) supplies CDR1 SEHNR and CDR2 FQNEAQ. The chain joins TRBV7-9 to TRBJ2-1; the D element might be TRBD1 or TRBD2, as each aligns at 7 bases. Material for sequencing was naive CD8+ T cells sorted from blood. The sample's cell subset or site label, in plain terms: CD45RA+CCR7+. The receptor comes from a man between 18 and 35 years old in good health. The DNA sequence follows: TGTGCCACCTCATGGGGAGGGGGCCTGAGCAATGAGCAGTTCTTC. The resulting protein is CATSWGGGLSNEQFF.